The 7 T cell receptor beta chains listed next were all sequenced from one sample in a study of T-cell reconstitution after alpha-beta-depleted transplantation in children. The TCRbeta library was prepared with unique molecular identifiers. MiXCR, applied by TCRdb to the PCR reads, yields one record per CDR3 protein. The sample lists fewer than 400,000 distinct CDR3 sequences, about a quarter seen once, with approximately 11% in the top ten. The sample in question was PBMCs, mostly from graft donor cells, obtained 180 days after TCRalphabeta/CD19-depleted stem cell transplant. These receptors were collected from a male patient between 10 and 17 years old who had a stem cell transplant for acute lymphoblastic leukemia, so the T cells may come from the graft donor.

This clonotype was counted only a few times. This rearrangement joins TRBV7-9 to TRBJ1-2; tentative D call: TRBD1 (6 bases). This CDR3 has 14 residues. The V end was cut by 3 bases, the J end by 5 bases, with 13 bases between. CDR1 is SEHNR and CDR2 is FQNEAQ in the germline V gene (reference sequence). This CDR3 reads CASSLPGTNYGYTF. Written as DNA, the CDR3 is TGTGCCAGCAGCTTGCCCGGGACAAATTATGGCTACACCTTC.

The chain uses TRBV2 and TRBJ2-7; no clear D gene. The V end lost 10 bases, the J end lost 6 bases, and 37 bases lay between the germline ends. From germline, CDR1 is SNHLY and CDR2 FYNNEI. This CDR3 has 19 residues. CDR3 in amino acids: CAICLNRTPCRVSGCEQYF. The DNA of the CDR3 is TGTGCCATCTGCTTAAACCGAACGCCGTGTCGGGTTTCAGGTTGCGAGCAGTACTTC.

This clonotype has only a few counts. The DNA for the CDR3 is TGTGCCAGCAGCTTGGTTGGTGGGCTTCCCACAGATACGCAGTATTTT. This translates into CASSLVGGLPTDTQYF. This chain connects TRBV7-3 to TRBJ2-3; no clear D gene. CDR1 is SGHTA and CDR2 is FQGTGA in the germline V gene. V gave up 3 bases and J gave up 2 bases, with 15 bases separating them. The CDR3 extends over 16 amino acids.

This clonotype came up a few times. This chain joins TRBV20-1 and TRBJ2-3; TRBD2 agrees at 9 bases. This CDR3 spans 14 amino acids. V shed 0 bases and J 8 bases; nucleotides not matched to a gene: 6. Germline values: CDR1 DFQATT, CDR2 SNEGSKA (reference sequence). This chain's CDR3 is CSARDEGLAFTQYF. As DNA, the CDR3 is TGCAGTGCTAGAGATGAAGGACTAGCGTTTACGCAGTATTTT.

This sequence joins TRBV24-1 and TRBJ2-2, with D uncertain. The CDR3 runs 13 residues. Trimming pared 11 bases from V and 5 bases from J, leaving 14 bases between. CDR1 is KGHDR, CDR2 SFDVKD, per germline. The CDR3: CASRAGWTGELFF. The CDR3 region has the DNA TGTGCCAGCCGGGCTGGGTGGACCGGGGAGCTGTTTTTT.

This clonotype has more than one count but fewer than ten. The V call is TRBV7-9, the J call TRBJ2-5; 7 bases are shared with TRBD1. Germline-derived CDR1 and CDR2 are SEHNR and FQNEAQ (reference sequence). The CDR3 contains 16 residues. V was clipped by 7 bases and J by 2 bases; unmatched bases: 13. CDR3 sequence: CASTFLAGTAQETQYF. DNA for the CDR3: TGTGCCAGCACTTTTCTAGCCGGGACAGCGCAAGAGACCCAGTACTTC.

The count of this clonotype is one. The V and J genes are TRBV7-7 and TRBJ2-5, with 8 bases fitting TRBD2. V dropped 5 bases and J dropped 5; count of bases not matched to a gene: 7. Germline-derived CDR1 and CDR2 are SSHAT and FNYEAQ (reference sequence). This CDR3 comprises 14 residues. The CDR3 region has the DNA TGTGCCAGCAGCCATAGCGGGGTAGGGGAGACCCAGTACTTC. Residues: CASSHSGVGETQYF.